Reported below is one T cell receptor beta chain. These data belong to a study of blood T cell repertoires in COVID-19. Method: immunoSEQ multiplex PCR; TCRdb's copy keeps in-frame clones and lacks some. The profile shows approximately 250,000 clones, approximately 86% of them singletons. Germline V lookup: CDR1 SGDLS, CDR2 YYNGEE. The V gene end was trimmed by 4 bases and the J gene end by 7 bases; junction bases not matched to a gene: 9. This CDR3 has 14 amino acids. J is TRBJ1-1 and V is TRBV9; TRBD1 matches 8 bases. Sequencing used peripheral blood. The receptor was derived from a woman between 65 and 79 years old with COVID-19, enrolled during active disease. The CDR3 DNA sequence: TGTGCCAGCAGCCCAAAGACAGGGGATCTTGAAGCTTTCTTT. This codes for CASSPKTGDLEAFF.